The present T cell receptor (beta chain) was sequenced within a study of blood T cells in healthy people across ages. Primers used in a second PCR of about 6 to 11 cycles were a sample-barcoded 5' primer and a J-beta primer mix. TCRdb re-derived calls from the 5' RACE reads in MiXCR, one entry per CDR3 protein. Here the sample spans 1,800,000 or so distinct CDR3 sequences, about two fifths being singletons. Per germline, CDR1 DFQATT and CDR2 SNEGSKA (reference sequence). V was clipped by 5 bases and J by 2 bases; unmatched bases: 6. The CDR3 spans 15 residues. Input material: blood. The sequence came from a human donor in good health. The chain carries TRBV20-1 and TRBJ2-1, with 10 bases aligning to TRBD2. The CDR3 bases are TGCAGTGCTCGAAAGCGGGAGGGCCCCTACAATGAGCAGTTCTTC. Translated: CSARKREGPYNEQFF.